The TCR beta chain described here comes from a study of cytomegalovirus exposure and HLA in healthy donors. Findings and caveats of the study: Researchers reported that a few CMV-associated chains were confirmed in vitro as CMV antigen-specific.

The germline V and J ends were trimmed by 1 base and 15 bases, with 10 bases remaining between them. CDR1 SGHTA and CDR2 FQGNSA come from the germline V gene. The CDR3 runs to 11 residues. Donors were drawn from the approximately 130-subject validation cohort, separate from the roughly 610-subject first cohort. Assay used: immunoSEQ multiplex PCR; TCRdb lists only in-frame clones, some missing. Among 150,000 to 160,000 clones listed, 85% to 90% were seen once. With respect to this clone: Its specificity is not known.

This sequence joins TRBV7-2 and TRBJ2-1; D call uncertain. The TCR originated in a human donor in good health. Sequencing was performed on PBMCs. CDR3 protein: CASSLGLTLFF. In DNA, the CDR3 is TGTGCCAGCAGCTTAGGACTGACTTTGTTCTTC. The variable domain in full, completed from reference TRBV7-2 and TRBJ2-1, reads GAGVSQSPSNKVTEKGKDVELRCDPISGHTALYWYRQSLGQGLEFLIYFQGNSAPDKSGLPSDRFSAERTGGSVSTLTIQRTQQEDSAVYLCASSLGLTLFFGPGTRLTVL.